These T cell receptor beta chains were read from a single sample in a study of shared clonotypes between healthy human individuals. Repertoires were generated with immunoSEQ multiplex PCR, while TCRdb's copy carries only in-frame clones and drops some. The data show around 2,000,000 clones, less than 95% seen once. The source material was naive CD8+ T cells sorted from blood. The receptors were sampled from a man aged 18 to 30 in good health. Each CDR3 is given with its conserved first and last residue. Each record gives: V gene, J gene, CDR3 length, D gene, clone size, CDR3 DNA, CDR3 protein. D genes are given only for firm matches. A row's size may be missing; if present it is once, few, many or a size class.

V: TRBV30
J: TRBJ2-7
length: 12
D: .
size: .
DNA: TGTGCCTGGAGTGGCCCCCCCCTCGAGCAGTACTTC
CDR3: CAWSGPPLEQYF

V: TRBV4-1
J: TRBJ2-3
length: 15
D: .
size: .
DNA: TGCGCCAGCAGCCACACCCTCCTAGACACAGATACGCAGTATTTT
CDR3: CASSHTLLDTDTQYF

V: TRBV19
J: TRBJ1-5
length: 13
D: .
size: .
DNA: TGTGCCAGTAGTATAATACCACATCAGCCCCAGCATTTT
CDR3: CASSIIPHQPQHF

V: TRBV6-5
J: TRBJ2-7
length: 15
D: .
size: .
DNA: TGTGCCAGCAGTTACGGGGCAGGGGATTCCTACGAGCAGTACTTC
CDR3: CASSYGAGDSYEQYF

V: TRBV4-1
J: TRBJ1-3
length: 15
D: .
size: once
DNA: TGCGCCAGCACTTCAGTGATGAGCTCTGGAAACACCATATATTTT
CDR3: CASTSVMSSGNTIYF

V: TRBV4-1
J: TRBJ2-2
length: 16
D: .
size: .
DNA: TGCGCCAGCAGCCAGGAAGGTCCGATACCCACCGGGGAGCTGTTTTTT
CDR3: CASSQEGPIPTGELFF

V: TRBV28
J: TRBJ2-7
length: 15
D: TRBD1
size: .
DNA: TGTGCCAGCAGTCCGACCGGGACAGGGGCTCACGAGCAGTACTTC
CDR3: CASSPTGTGAHEQYF

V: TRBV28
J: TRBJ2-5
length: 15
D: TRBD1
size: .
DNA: TGTGCCAGCAGTCCTCTGACAGGGAGCCAAGAGACCCAGTACTTC
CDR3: CASSPLTGSQETQYF

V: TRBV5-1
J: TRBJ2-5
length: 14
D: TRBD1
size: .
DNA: TGCGCCAGCAGCTCGGGACAGGGGGGAGAGACCCAGTACTTC
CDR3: CASSSGQGGETQYF

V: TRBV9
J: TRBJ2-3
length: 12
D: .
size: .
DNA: TGTGCCAGCAGCGTCGACACAGATACGCAGTATTTT
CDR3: CASSVDTDTQYF

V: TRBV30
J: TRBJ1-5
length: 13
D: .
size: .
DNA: TGTGCCTGGTCAGGAGATAGCAATCAGCCCCAGCATTTT
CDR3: CAWSGDSNQPQHF

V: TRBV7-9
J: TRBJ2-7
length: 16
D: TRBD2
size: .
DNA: TGTGCCAGCAGCCGCGAATTTGGACTAGCGGTAGACGAGCAGTACTTC
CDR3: CASSREFGLAVDEQYF

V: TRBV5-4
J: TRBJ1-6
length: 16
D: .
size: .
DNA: TGTGCCAGCAGCTTGGAGAACAGGGAAGATAATTCACCCCTCCACTTT
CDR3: CASSLENREDNSPLHF

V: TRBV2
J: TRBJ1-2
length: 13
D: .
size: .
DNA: TGTGCCAGCAGTGCGCCCGGATACTATGGCTACACCTTC
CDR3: CASSAPGYYGYTF

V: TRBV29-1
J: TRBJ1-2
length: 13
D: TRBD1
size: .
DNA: TGCAGCGTTAAAGGACAGGGTGTCTATGGCTACACCTTC
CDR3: CSVKGQGVYGYTF

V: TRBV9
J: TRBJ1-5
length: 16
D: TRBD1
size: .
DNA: TGTGCCAGCAGCTCCGGGGGGGGACAGATCAATCAGCCCCAGCATTTT
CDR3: CASSSGGGQINQPQHF

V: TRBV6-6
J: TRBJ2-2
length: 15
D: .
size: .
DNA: TGTGCCAGCAGTTACTCGGGGGTTGACACCGGGGAGCTGTTTTTT
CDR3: CASSYSGVDTGELFF

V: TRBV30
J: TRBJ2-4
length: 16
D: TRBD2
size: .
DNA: TGTGCCTGGAGCACTTCGACTAGCTCGATGGGGAACATTCAGTACTTC
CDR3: CAWSTSTSSMGNIQYF

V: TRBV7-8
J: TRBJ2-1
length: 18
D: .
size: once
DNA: TGTGCCAGCAGCTTAGAGGTTCATGGGGCGGGCCTATACAATGAGCAGTTCTTC
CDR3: CASSLEVHGAGLYNEQFF

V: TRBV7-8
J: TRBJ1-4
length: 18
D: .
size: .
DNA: TGTGCCAGCAGCTTATTAGGGGGTCCCCTCGCAACTAATGAAAAACTGTTTTTT
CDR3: CASSLLGGPLATNEKLFF

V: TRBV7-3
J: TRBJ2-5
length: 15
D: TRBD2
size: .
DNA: TGTGCCAGCAGCCGGCTAGCGGGGGGTCAAGAGACCCAGTACTTC
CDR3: CASSRLAGGQETQYF

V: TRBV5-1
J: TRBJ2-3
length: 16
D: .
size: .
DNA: TGCGCCAGCAGCTTGGTGGCTAGCGCATACACAGATACGCAGTATTTT
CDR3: CASSLVASAYTDTQYF

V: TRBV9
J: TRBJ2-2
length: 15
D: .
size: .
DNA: TGTGCCAGCAGCCCAGGGACTGCGAACACCGGGGAGCTGTTTTTT
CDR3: CASSPGTANTGELFF

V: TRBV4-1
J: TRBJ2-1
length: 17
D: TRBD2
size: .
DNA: TGCGCCAGCAGCCCATTAGCGGGAGGGGAAAGGGACAATGAGCAGTTCTTC
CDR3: CASSPLAGGERDNEQFF

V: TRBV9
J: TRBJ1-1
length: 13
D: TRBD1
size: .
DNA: TGTGCCAGCAGCGCAGGGGGTGGAACTGAAGCTTTCTTT
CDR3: CASSAGGGTEAFF

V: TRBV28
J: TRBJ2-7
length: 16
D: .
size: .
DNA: TGTGCCAGCAGTTTAACCTCCGGAACAGCGCGGGACGAGCAGTACTTC
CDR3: CASSLTSGTARDEQYF

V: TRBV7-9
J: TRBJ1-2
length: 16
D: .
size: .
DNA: TGTGCCAGCAGCTCCCCCTTGACAGGCAGAGACTATGGCTACACCTTC
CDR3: CASSSPLTGRDYGYTF

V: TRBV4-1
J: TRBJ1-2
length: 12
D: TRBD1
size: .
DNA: TGCGCCAGCAGAAAGACAGGGACCGGCTACACCTTC
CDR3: CASRKTGTGYTF

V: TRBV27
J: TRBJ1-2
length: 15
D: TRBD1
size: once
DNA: TGTGCCAGCAGTCCCCAGACAGGGGGCTACTATGGCTACACCTTC
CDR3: CASSPQTGGYYGYTF